The 3 T cell receptor beta chains given below trace back to one sample, sequenced in a study of blood T cell repertoires in COVID-19. Using immunoSEQ multiplex PCR, the repertoire was profiled, and TCRdb retains in-frame clones only, with some absent. The table has about 240,000 clones, around 88% seen once. Sequencing was done on a sample of peripheral blood. The receptors here all came from a man at least 80 years old with acute or convalescent COVID-19.

The chain combines TRBV5-8 with TRBJ1-4; D perhaps matches TRBD1 (6 bases). The germline CDR1 and CDR2 sequences are SGHTS and YDEGEE. This CDR3 spans 15 amino acids. The V end lost 3 bases, the J end lost 5 bases, and 14 bases lay between the germline ends. The CDR3 nucleotides are TGTGCCAGCAGCTGGACGGACAGCCCGAATGAAAAACTGTTTTTT. Translating it yields CASSWTDSPNEKLFF.

This clone has only a few counts. The chain has TRBV28 and TRBJ1-2, with 11 bases matching TRBD1. The ends lost 10 bases at V and 4 bases at J; junction bases unmatched: 5. There are 13 residues in the CDR3. Germline values: CDR1 MDHEN, CDR2 SYDVKM. The CDR3 DNA sequence: TGTGCCACCGCGGGACAGGGGGGCTATGGCTACACCTTC. Translating it yields CATAGQGGYGYTF.

This chain links TRBV7-9 with TRBJ1-4, with D uncertain. V lost 1 base, J lost 0 bases, and 9 bases lay in between. The CDR3 totals 16 residues. In germline, CDR1 is SEHNR, CDR2 FQNEAQ (reference sequence). The CDR3 is CASSLGQTATNEKLFF. Written as DNA, the CDR3 is TGTGCCAGCAGCTTAGGGCAGACTGCAACTAATGAAAAACTGTTTTTT.